The 27 T cell receptor beta chains given below trace back to one sample, sequenced in a study of cytomegalovirus exposure and HLA in healthy donors. The PCR had 60 Vbeta and 13 Jbeta primers. This table comes from immunoSEQ multiplex PCR, and its TCRdb copy is limited to in-frame clones, with some not included. The sample table sets out roughly 120,000 clones. Sequences were obtained from PBMCs. These receptors originate from a man aged 25 to 40 in good health and CMV-seronegative.

The gene calls are TRBV5-5 and TRBJ2-7, with a weak D call TRBD1 (6 bases). With 4 bases removed from V and 3 bases from J, the gap between germline ends came to 14 bases. Germline loops: CDR1 SGHKS, CDR2 YYEKEE (reference sequence). The CDR3 spans 14 residues. The CDR3 spells CASSGTRGFYEQYF. The CDR3 DNA is TGTGCCAGCAGCGGTACTAGGGGGTTCTACGAGCAGTACTTC.

V and J are TRBV30 and TRBJ2-7; 12 nucleotides match TRBD1. Trimming cost V 0 bases and J 6 bases; bases outside gene matches: 6. This CDR3 is 15 amino acids long. Germline V lookup: CDR1 GTSNPN, CDR2 SVGIG (reference sequence). The CDR3 bases are TGTGCCTGGAGTGTGGGGGGACAGGGGGCTTTCGAGCAGTACTTC. Its protein is CAWSVGGQGAFEQYF.

V gene TRBV6-6 combines with J gene TRBJ2-1; D gene unclear. The CDR3 is 13 residues long. The V gene's germline CDR1 is MNHNY and CDR2 SVGAGI (reference sequence). V gave up 6 bases and J gave up 6 bases, with 12 bases separating them. This chain's CDR3 is CASSSAGPNEQFF. In nucleotides, the CDR3 is TGTGCCAGCAGCTCTGCTGGGCCCAATGAGCAGTTCTTC.

The chain has TRBV28 and TRBJ1-2; D remains ambiguous. V was shortened by 6 bases and J by 0 bases, with 5 bases between the two germline ends. Germline CDR1 and CDR2: MDHEN and SYDVKM. This CDR3 contains 12 residues. The CDR3 coding sequence is TGTGCCAGCAGATCAACTAACTATGGCTACACCTTC. Translation gives CASRSTNYGYTF.

The chain has TRBV11-2 and TRBJ2-7; 7 positions match TRBD2. Trimming cost V 1 base and J 3 bases; bases outside gene matches: 6. The CDR3 has 15 amino acids. Per the germline V gene, CDR1 is SGHAT and CDR2 is FQNNGV. The CDR3 here is CASSLGVGGIYEQYF. The CDR3, as DNA: TGTGCCAGCAGCTTAGGGGTGGGAGGGATCTACGAGCAGTACTTC. The entire variable domain, with the rest obtained from reference TRBV11-2 and TRBJ2-7, is as follows: EAGVAQSPRYKIIEKRQSVAFWCNPISGHATLYWYQQILGQGPKLLIQFQNNGVVDDSQLPKDRFSAERLKGVDSTLKIQPAKLEDSAVYLCASSLGVGGIYEQYFGPGTRLTVT.

The rearrangement uses TRBV11-2 and TRBJ2-7, with TRBD1 identical over 9 bases. The CDR3 totals 16 residues. Germline-derived CDR1 and CDR2 are SGHAT and FQNNGV. J was trimmed by 0 bases and V by 5 bases; bases with no gene match: 8. CDR3 DNA sequence: TGTGCCAGCAGCCACCGGACAGGGGCCTTCTCCTACGAGCAGTACTTC. Its translation is CASSHRTGAFSYEQYF.

This chain joins TRBV27 and TRBJ2-1; TRBD1 aligns across 7 bases. Germline lookup yields CDR1 MNHEY and CDR2 SMNVEV (reference sequence). The trim removed 7 bases at V and 1 base at J, leaving 4 bases unmatched. CDR3 length: 14 residues. DNA for the CDR3: TGTGCCAGCAAGGGGGCGGAATCCTACAATGAGCAGTTCTTC. Its translation is CASKGAESYNEQFF.

The chain links TRBV6-1 to TRBJ1-2, with D tentatively TRBD1 (6 bases). The CDR3 runs to 13 residues. Trimming pared 4 bases from V and 0 bases from J, leaving 6 bases between. The germline CDR1 and CDR2 sequences are MNHNS and SASEGT. CDR3 coding DNA: TGTGCCAGCAGTGGGACAGCTAACTATGGCTACACCTTC. Encoded protein: CASSGTANYGYTF.

The V call is TRBV4-1, the J call TRBJ2-1; 13 bases match TRBD2. This CDR3 region has 15 residues. Germline CDR1 reads MGHRA; CDR2 reads YSYEKL. With V trimmed by 5 bases and J by 7 bases, 5 bases remained unmatched. DNA of the CDR3: TGCGCCAGCAGCTTCGGACTAGCGGGAGTTAATGAGCAGTTCTTC. Its protein product is CASSFGLAGVNEQFF.

This chain joins TRBV4-1 and TRBJ2-5; TRBD2 agrees at 14 bases. The closer fit of TRBJ2-7 to the DNA end suggests the J call may be wrong. Germline values: CDR1 MGHRA, CDR2 YSYEKL. This CDR3 has 17 residues. The CDR3, as DNA: TGCGCCAGCAGCCAAGAAACGGGACTAGCGGGAGTAATCGAGCAGTACTTC. This gives the protein CASSQETGLAGVIEQYF.

CDR3 amino acids: CASSHDRLLSYEQYF. CDR3 nucleotide sequence: TGCGCCAGCAGCCACGACAGGTTACTCTCCTACGAGCAGTACTTC. The V call is TRBV5-1, the J call TRBJ2-7, with D perhaps matching TRBD1 (6 bases). V was trimmed by 4 bases and J by 0 bases, leaving 14 bases between them. The CDR3 consists of 15 residues. Germline CDR1 and CDR2: SGHRS and YFSETQ.

The rearrangement uses TRBV15 and TRBJ2-1; a weak D match, TRBD1 (6 bases). Germline-derived CDR1 and CDR2 are LNHNV and YYDKDF (reference sequence). Trimming left V 0 bases short and J 5 bases short, with 14 bases between. This CDR3 is built from 16 residues. CDR3 loop: CATSRDKPAGDNEQFF. The CDR3 DNA sequence: TGTGCCACCAGCAGAGATAAGCCGGCAGGGGACAATGAGCAGTTCTTC.

The chain uses TRBV19 and TRBJ2-1; tentatively, D is TRBD1 (5 bases). Trimming left V 8 bases short and J 0 bases short, with 11 bases between. Germline-derived CDR1 and CDR2 are LNHDA and SQIVND (reference sequence). The CDR3 is 14 amino acids. CDR3 loop: CASSRQSSYNEQFF. The CDR3 coding sequence is TGTGCCAGTTCCAGACAGAGCTCCTACAATGAGCAGTTCTTC.

The chain recombines TRBV15 with TRBJ2-7; 7 bases line up with TRBD2. The CDR3 is 15 residues long. After removal of 0 bases from V and 4 bases from J, the junction contained 6 bases not matched to a gene. The germline V gene encodes CDR1 LNHNV and CDR2 YYDKDF (reference sequence). The CDR3 is CATSRDRTSEYEQYF. The CDR3 DNA follows: TGTGCCACCAGCAGAGATAGAACTAGCGAGTACGAGCAGTACTTC.

The chain carries TRBV28 and TRBJ1-2; D is unclear. Germline CDR1 reads MDHEN; CDR2 reads SYDVKM. Trimming left V 3 bases short and J 8 bases short, with 10 bases between. The CDR3 has 12 residues. The CDR3 loop reads CASSFDGKGYTF. Here the CDR3 DNA reads TGTGCCAGCAGTTTCGACGGGAAGGGCTACACCTTC.

This chain joins TRBV11-2 and TRBJ2-5; D remains unclear. The CDR3 totals 13 residues. The V gene's germline CDR1 is SGHAT and CDR2 FQNNGV. V was clipped by 0 bases and J by 2 bases, with 4 bases between them. CDR3 region: CASSLDPQETQYF. The CDR3, as DNA: TGTGCCAGCAGCTTAGATCCGCAAGAGACCCAGTACTTC. Full variable domain (rest looked up from reference TRBV11-2 and TRBJ2-5): EAGVAQSPRYKIIEKRQSVAFWCNPISGHATLYWYQQILGQGPKLLIQFQNNGVVDDSQLPKDRFSAERLKGVDSTLKIQPAKLEDSAVYLCASSLDPQETQYFGPGTRLLVL.

Worth noting for this clone: The sample has other DNA sequences that encode this CDR3 too. This chain links TRBV15 with TRBJ2-2, with TRBD1 as a possible D gene (5 bases). The V end was cut by 0 bases, the J end by 0 bases, with 11 bases between. The CDR3 covers 17 residues. CDR1 and CDR2 (germline): LNHNV, YYDKDF (reference sequence). CDR3 bases: TGTGCCACCAGCAGAGATGGGGCAGGGTCGAACACCGGGGAGCTGTTTTTT. Its translation: CATSRDGAGSNTGELFF.

This chain links TRBV7-2 with TRBJ2-1; 13 nucleotides match TRBD2. The V segment lost 5 bases and the J segment 6 bases; nucleotides outside the gene matches: 4. Germline V gene lookup returns CDR1 SGHTA and CDR2 FQGNSA. The CDR3 has 15 amino acids. CDR3 nucleotides: TGTGCCAGCAGCCGGACTAGCGGGAGCGGCAATGAGCAGTTCTTC. It translates to CASSRTSGSGNEQFF.

This chain connects TRBV5-5 to TRBJ1-2; D might be TRBD1 (5 bases). The CDR3 contains 15 residues. Germline V gene data show CDR1 as SGHKS and CDR2 as YYEKEE (reference sequence). V was shortened by 0 bases and J by 8 bases, with 17 bases between the two germline ends. Written as DNA, the CDR3 is TGTGCCAGCAGCTTGGGAGATGCAGGGCCGAGGGGCTACACCTTC. The encoded protein is CASSLGDAGPRGYTF.

The V call is TRBV5-4, the J call TRBJ1-1, with a possible D match to TRBD1 (5 bases). The germline CDR1 and CDR2 sequences are SGHNT and YYREEE (reference sequence). The CDR3 has 15 amino acids. V was pared by 3 bases and J by 5 bases, with 17 bases between. The CDR3 DNA reads as TGTGCCAGCAGCTGGGAAAATAGTCGGGGGACTGAAGCTTTCTTT. This codes for CASSWENSRGTEAFF.

CDR3 in DNA: TGTGCCTGGAGTGTCACAGGGCGAAATTCACCCCTCCACTTT. Translating gives CAWSVTGRNSPLHF. This sequence joins TRBV30 and TRBJ1-6, with D perhaps TRBD1 (6 bases). From germline, CDR1 is GTSNPN and CDR2 SVGIG (reference sequence). Deletions cut 0 bases from V and 7 bases from J, with 10 bases between. This CDR3 has 14 residues.

The chain combines TRBV25-1 with TRBJ2-1; 10 nucleotides agree with TRBD1. There are 18 residues in the CDR3. Germline V gene sequence: CDR1 MGHDK, CDR2 SYGVNS. V trimming: 2 bases; J trimming: 3 bases; junction bases outside the gene matches: 10. DNA of the CDR3: TGTGCCAGCAGTGAAACCCCCGGGACAGGGGCCCGCTACAATGAGCAGTTCTTC. Translation: CASSETPGTGARYNEQFF.

Remarks on this clone: The same CDR3 can be traced to other DNA sequences in this sample. The chain has TRBV19 and TRBJ2-2; perhaps TRBD1 as D (5 bases). Trimming removed 5 bases at V and 2 bases at J, with 18 bases between. The CDR3 is 17 amino acids. Germline-derived CDR1 and CDR2 are LNHDA and SQIVND (reference sequence). The CDR3 DNA reads TGTGCCAGTAGTCCCTGGGGCGCCGCCTTCAACACCGGGGAGCTGTTTTTT. It yields the protein CASSPWGAAFNTGELFF.

The chain uses TRBV7-2 and TRBJ1-6; D might be TRBD1 (6 bases). The CDR3 has 16 residues. V lost 5 bases and J lost 5, with 16 bases in between. Germline CDR1 SGHTA, CDR2 FQGNSA. CDR3 bases: TGTGCCAGCAGCGCGCCCAGGGGCGCCGATAATTCACCCCTCCACTTT. Translation: CASSAPRGADNSPLHF.

This sequence joins TRBV27 and TRBJ1-1; the match to TRBD1 covers 8 bases. Germline V gene lookup returns CDR1 MNHEY and CDR2 SMNVEV (reference sequence). The CDR3 has 14 residues. The junction had 6 bases not matched to a gene; V was cut back by 6 bases and J by 3 bases. DNA for the CDR3: TGTGCCAGCAGAATAGGACAGGGATACACTGAAGCTTTCTTT. Amino acids: CASRIGQGYTEAFF.

DNA of the CDR3: TGTGCCAGCGCCCTGGACAGTGAAGCTTTCTTT. Protein sequence: CASALDSEAFF. The chain links TRBV28 to TRBJ1-1; D possibly corresponds to TRBD1 (6 bases). The germline V gene has CDR1 MDHEN and CDR2 SYDVKM. The CDR3 is made up of 11 amino acids. V lost 8 bases, J lost 7 bases, and 11 bases lay in between.

The chain has TRBV29-1 and TRBJ2-1, with TRBD2 identical over 7 bases. V shed 7 bases and J 4 bases; nucleotides not matched to a gene: 7. CDR3 length: 13 residues. The germline CDR1 and CDR2 sequences are SQVTM and ANQGSEA. The CDR3 reads CSGRDYLYNEQFF. DNA of the CDR3: TGCAGCGGCCGGGACTACCTTTACAATGAGCAGTTCTTC.